This T cell receptor (beta chain) was profiled in a study of regulatory T cells in long-lasting Graves disease. General observations from the study: Favored gene segments in persistent disease were TRBV28, TRBJ1-2 and TRBJ2-5.

Details on this clonotype: The antigen is not known.

The J segment lost 9 bases and the V segment lost 4 bases, leaving 9 bases of the junction unmatched. This CDR3 is 15 amino acids long. Germline V gene lookup returns CDR1 LGHDT and CDR2 YNNKEL (reference sequence). Construction of the TCR beta libraries employed iRepertoire HTBI primers in conjunction with Arm-PCR of CDR3 regions. In TCRdb, the multiplex PCR reads were re-called with MiXCR into one record per CDR3 protein. Here the sample spans approximately 440,000 distinct CDR3 sequences, around 15% being singletons. Time point described: newly diagnosed GD, antithyroid drugs for less than 3 months. Extracted RNA from PBMCs served as the source of the TCR library. In this cohort, patients came from an endocrinology department located in Xi'an, China. The same sample was also studied in work on T cells in Graves' hyperthyroidism and ophthalmopathy. That paper adds: Researchers ran a first-round RT-PCR on the TCR CDR3 using the HTBI primer set. Most clonotypes that expanded in the thyroid above 0.001 also showed up in blood.

This sequence joins TRBV3-1 and TRBJ2-1; 10 bases match TRBD2. The origin of this receptor is a man aged 35-49 years with Graves disease. The source was peripheral blood mononuclear cells (PBMCs), collected at new diagnosis, from a patient treated with antithyroid drugs. Here the CDR3 reads CASSLSSGRAVEQFF. The CDR3 DNA reads TGTGCCAGCAGCCTCTCGAGCGGGAGGGCCGTTGAGCAGTTCTTC.